A selection of T cell receptor beta chains follows, all from one sample in a study of blood T cell repertoires in COVID-19. Using immunoSEQ multiplex PCR, the repertoire was profiled, and TCRdb retains in-frame clones only, with some absent. The table shows 20,000 or so clones, with about nine tenths occurring only once. The specimen sequenced was peripheral blood. Receptors originate from a man aged 45 to 65 with active COVID-19. Both conserved end residues are part of each CDR3. A D gene is named only where the DNA matches it firmly. Clone size is given for some rows only: seen once, a few or many times, or a class if the clone is expanded.

j_call: TRBJ2-2
clone_size: .
d_call: .
v_call: TRBV29-1
cdr3_nt: TGCAGCGTTGAGAGAGGGGGTGGGACCGGGGAGCTGTTTTTT
cdr3_aa: CSVERGGGTGELFF

j_call: TRBJ2-7
clone_size: few
d_call: TRBD1
v_call: TRBV5-1
cdr3_nt: TGCGCCAGCAGCACTGGGACAGGCCGGGCGGACGAGCAGTACTTC
cdr3_aa: CASSTGTGRADEQYF

j_call: TRBJ1-2
clone_size: .
d_call: TRBD1
v_call: TRBV12-3/TRBV12-4
cdr3_nt: TGTGCCAGCAGTCCACGGACAGGGTTTGGCTACACCTTC
cdr3_aa: CASSPRTGFGYTF

j_call: TRBJ2-7
clone_size: .
d_call: TRBD1
v_call: TRBV7-2
cdr3_nt: TGTGCCAGCAGCCCCAGGGGGAATCCCTCCTACGAGCAGTACTTC
cdr3_aa: CASSPRGNPSYEQYF

j_call: TRBJ1-6
clone_size: few
d_call: .
v_call: TRBV7-9
cdr3_nt: TGTGCCAGCAGCTGGTCAGGGGACACTTCACCCCTCCACTTT
cdr3_aa: CASSWSGDTSPLHF

j_call: TRBJ2-3
clone_size: .
d_call: .
v_call: TRBV9
cdr3_nt: TGTGCCAGCAGCGTAGTGGCAACAGATACGCAGTATTTT
cdr3_aa: CASSVVATDTQYF

j_call: TRBJ2-2
clone_size: once
d_call: .
v_call: TRBV4-1
cdr3_nt: TGCGCCAGCAGCCAACCCTACAGTGGAGAGCTGTTTTTT
cdr3_aa: CASSQPYSGELFF

j_call: TRBJ2-5
clone_size: .
d_call: .
v_call: TRBV5-6
cdr3_nt: TGTGCCAGCAGCTTGGTCGGTGGGGGACATCAAGAGACCCAGTACTTC
cdr3_aa: CASSLVGGGHQETQYF

j_call: TRBJ1-2
clone_size: .
d_call: .
v_call: TRBV5-6
cdr3_nt: TGTGCCAGCAGCCAGACAGCCCGCGGGGTATATGGCTACACCTTC
cdr3_aa: CASSQTARGVYGYTF

j_call: TRBJ1-1
clone_size: .
d_call: .
v_call: TRBV27
cdr3_nt: TGTGCCAGCAGTGTCACAGGGAACACTGAAGCTTTCTTT
cdr3_aa: CASSVTGNTEAFF

j_call: TRBJ1-2
clone_size: .
d_call: TRBD1
v_call: TRBV19
cdr3_nt: TGTGCCAGTAGTATGGGACAGCCTAACTATGGCTACACCTTC
cdr3_aa: CASSMGQPNYGYTF

j_call: TRBJ2-7
clone_size: .
d_call: .
v_call: TRBV7-9
cdr3_nt: TGTGCCAGCAGCTTAGGATACGGGACACCGGACTCCTACGAGCAGTACTTC
cdr3_aa: CASSLGYGTPDSYEQYF

j_call: TRBJ2-2
clone_size: .
d_call: TRBD1
v_call: TRBV6-4
cdr3_nt: TGTGCCAGCAGTGACACATACAACAGGGGGTGGAACACCGGGGAGCTGTTTTTT
cdr3_aa: CASSDTYNRGWNTGELFF

j_call: TRBJ2-3
clone_size: once
d_call: TRBD1
v_call: TRBV7-9
cdr3_nt: TGTGCCAGCAGCCAGCCCGGGACAGCTGATTTT
cdr3_aa: CASSQPGTADF

j_call: TRBJ2-7
clone_size: .
d_call: TRBD1
v_call: TRBV19
cdr3_nt: TGTGCCAGTAGTTTGCTACCGGGACAGGGGGACTACGAGCAGTACTTC
cdr3_aa: CASSLLPGQGDYEQYF

j_call: TRBJ1-2
clone_size: .
d_call: .
v_call: TRBV20-1
cdr3_nt: TGCAGTGCTAGTGCAGGGTTTGGAGATGGCTACACCTTC
cdr3_aa: CSASAGFGDGYTF

j_call: TRBJ1-1
clone_size: .
d_call: .
v_call: TRBV4-3
cdr3_nt: TGCGCCAGCCAACTCAGGGGAGACACTGAAGCTTTCTTT
cdr3_aa: CASQLRGDTEAFF

j_call: TRBJ2-1
clone_size: once
d_call: .
v_call: TRBV7-9
cdr3_nt: TGTGCCAGCAGCTTAGGTAGGGGTGAGCAGTTCTTC
cdr3_aa: CASSLGRGEQFF

j_call: TRBJ2-3
clone_size: .
d_call: .
v_call: TRBV7-8
cdr3_nt: TGTGCCAGCAGCTCCCCCCGACTGCCAGATACGCAGTATTTT
cdr3_aa: CASSSPRLPDTQYF

j_call: TRBJ2-3
clone_size: .
d_call: .
v_call: TRBV5-1
cdr3_nt: TGCGCCAGCAGCTTGAACCTTGTAGGCACAGATACGCAGTATTTT
cdr3_aa: CASSLNLVGTDTQYF

j_call: TRBJ1-3
clone_size: .
d_call: .
v_call: TRBV29-1
cdr3_nt: TGCAGCGTTGCCCCCCGGGGTCTAAACACCATATATTTT
cdr3_aa: CSVAPRGLNTIYF

j_call: TRBJ2-7
clone_size: .
d_call: .
v_call: TRBV3-1/TRBV3-2
cdr3_nt: TGTGCCAGCAGCCAGGCCGGGACACAGGTGTACTTC
cdr3_aa: CASSQAGTQVYF

j_call: TRBJ2-7
clone_size: .
d_call: .
v_call: TRBV9
cdr3_nt: TGTGCCAGCAGCCCAGACGGCGGGGGCACCGACGAGCAGTACTTC
cdr3_aa: CASSPDGGGTDEQYF

j_call: TRBJ1-6
clone_size: .
d_call: .
v_call: TRBV14
cdr3_nt: TGTGCCAGCAGCCAGCTCTATCCGGGAATTGGTCAACCCCTCCACTTT
cdr3_aa: CASSQLYPGIGQPLHF

j_call: TRBJ1-5
clone_size: .
d_call: TRBD1
v_call: TRBV19
cdr3_nt: TGTGCCAGCTCTGACAGGGTAATGGATCAGCCCCAGCATTTT
cdr3_aa: CASSDRVMDQPQHF

j_call: TRBJ1-6
clone_size: .
d_call: TRBD1
v_call: TRBV18
cdr3_nt: TGTGCCAGCTCACCATCGAGTAAGGGGGCTTATTCACCCCTCCACTTT
cdr3_aa: CASSPSSKGAYSPLHF

j_call: TRBJ2-5
clone_size: .
d_call: .
v_call: TRBV6-6
cdr3_nt: TGTGCCAACTCGTTACAGGGACGGGAGACCCAGTACTTC
cdr3_aa: CANSLQGRETQYF

j_call: TRBJ1-2
clone_size: .
d_call: .
v_call: TRBV28
cdr3_nt: TGTGCCAGCGGGGAGGGGGGTGGAAACTATGGCTACACCTTC
cdr3_aa: CASGEGGGNYGYTF

j_call: TRBJ2-2
clone_size: .
d_call: TRBD2
v_call: TRBV6-4
cdr3_nt: TGTGCCAGCAGCGGACTAGCTGGTCCGATAGGGGAGCTGTTTTTT
cdr3_aa: CASSGLAGPIGELFF

j_call: TRBJ1-5
clone_size: .
d_call: .
v_call: TRBV24-1
cdr3_nt: TGTGCCACCAGTCTAGCAGCACCTAGCAATCAGCCCCAGCATTTT
cdr3_aa: CATSLAAPSNQPQHF

j_call: TRBJ1-2
clone_size: .
d_call: .
v_call: TRBV6-5
cdr3_nt: TGTGCCAGCAGGAGAGGGCAGGACTATGGCTACACCTTC
cdr3_aa: CASRRGQDYGYTF

j_call: TRBJ2-5
clone_size: .
d_call: TRBD2
v_call: TRBV4-1
cdr3_nt: TGCGCCAGCAGTTCGGGACTAGCGGTCTTGGGGACCCAGTACTTC
cdr3_aa: CASSSGLAVLGTQYF

j_call: TRBJ2-6
clone_size: once
d_call: .
v_call: TRBV19
cdr3_nt: TGTGCCAGTAGTTCCCAGGGCTCTGGGGCCAACGTCCTGACTTTC
cdr3_aa: CASSSQGSGANVLTF

j_call: TRBJ2-2
clone_size: .
d_call: TRBD1
v_call: TRBV10-3
cdr3_nt: TGTGCCATCAGTGCCGGACAGGGGGCGTCCGGGGAGCTGTTTTTT
cdr3_aa: CAISAGQGASGELFF

j_call: TRBJ1-1
clone_size: .
d_call: .
v_call: TRBV6-5
cdr3_nt: TGTGCCTCCAGACCGGGTGTATATACTGAAGCTTTCTTT
cdr3_aa: CASRPGVYTEAFF

j_call: TRBJ1-2
clone_size: .
d_call: .
v_call: TRBV2
cdr3_nt: TGTGCCAGCAGTGAACTTACGGTTTATGGCTACACCTTC
cdr3_aa: CASSELTVYGYTF

j_call: TRBJ2-2
clone_size: .
d_call: TRBD2
v_call: TRBV3-1/TRBV3-2
cdr3_nt: TGTGCCAGCAGCCTCCTGGGACTAGCGGGGGGCCTAAACACCGGGGAGCTGTTTTTT
cdr3_aa: CASSLLGLAGGLNTGELFF

j_call: TRBJ2-1
clone_size: .
d_call: TRBD2
v_call: TRBV5-4
cdr3_nt: TGTGCCAGCAGCTTGTTGCCTAGCGGGGGGGCCAATGAGCAGTTCTTC
cdr3_aa: CASSLLPSGGANEQFF

j_call: TRBJ2-3
clone_size: .
d_call: .
v_call: TRBV2
cdr3_nt: TGTGCCAGCAGTGCTGTTCTATTTGGAGGCACAGATACGCAGTATTTT
cdr3_aa: CASSAVLFGGTDTQYF

j_call: TRBJ1-4
clone_size: .
d_call: .
v_call: TRBV9
cdr3_nt: TGTGCCAGCAGCGTAGATGGGGGGTTTAATGAAAAACTGTTTTTT
cdr3_aa: CASSVDGGFNEKLFF

j_call: TRBJ1-4
clone_size: .
d_call: TRBD1
v_call: TRBV7-2
cdr3_nt: TGTGCCAGCAGCTCAACCGGGACAGTAGGCGAAAAACTGTTTTTT
cdr3_aa: CASSSTGTVGEKLFF

j_call: TRBJ1-3
clone_size: .
d_call: .
v_call: TRBV2
cdr3_nt: TGTGCCAGCAGTGATGTCATCTCTGGAAACACCATATATTTT
cdr3_aa: CASSDVISGNTIYF

j_call: TRBJ1-1
clone_size: .
d_call: .
v_call: TRBV5-1
cdr3_nt: TGCGCCAGCAGCACAGATGGACAGATGAACACTGAAGCTTTCTTT
cdr3_aa: CASSTDGQMNTEAFF

j_call: TRBJ2-7
clone_size: .
d_call: TRBD1
v_call: TRBV5-6
cdr3_nt: TGTGCCAGCAGTTACCGGGACAGCCCCTACGAGCAGTACTTC
cdr3_aa: CASSYRDSPYEQYF

j_call: TRBJ1-6
clone_size: .
d_call: .
v_call: TRBV5-4
cdr3_nt: TGTGCCAGCAGCTTGGCGGGGGACCCTAATTCACCCCTCCACTTT
cdr3_aa: CASSLAGDPNSPLHF

j_call: TRBJ2-5
clone_size: .
d_call: TRBD1
v_call: TRBV4-1
cdr3_nt: TGCGCCAGCAGCCCGGGGACAGTACAAGAGACCCAGTACTTC
cdr3_aa: CASSPGTVQETQYF

j_call: TRBJ2-1
clone_size: .
d_call: TRBD1
v_call: TRBV7-7
cdr3_nt: TGTGCCAGCAGCTACCACCGGGACAGGGGGGTTGAGCAGTTCTTC
cdr3_aa: CASSYHRDRGVEQFF

j_call: TRBJ2-3
clone_size: .
d_call: .
v_call: TRBV11-2
cdr3_nt: TGTGCCAGCAGCCCAAGACGGGGCACAGATACGCAGTATTTT
cdr3_aa: CASSPRRGTDTQYF

j_call: TRBJ2-7
clone_size: .
d_call: TRBD1
v_call: TRBV7-9
cdr3_nt: TGTGCCAGCAGCTTTGGACAGGGCTACGAGCAGTACTTC
cdr3_aa: CASSFGQGYEQYF

j_call: TRBJ1-4
clone_size: .
d_call: TRBD1
v_call: TRBV5-1
cdr3_nt: TGCGCCAGCAGCTTGGGGACAGGGGCGGGTGAAAAACTGTTTTTT
cdr3_aa: CASSLGTGAGEKLFF